The 10 T cell receptor beta chains reported below all come from one sample, sequenced in a study of blood T cells in healthy people across ages. Combining a sample-barcoded 5' primer with a J-beta primer mix, a second PCR ran for roughly 6 to 12 cycles. TCRdb re-derived calls from the 5' RACE reads in MiXCR, one entry per CDR3 protein. The table records some 800,000 distinct CDR3 sequences, 20% to 25% of them present only once. This sample also belongs to another study, concerning T cells of mothers and their children.

Sequencing used blood. The receptors were gathered from a boy aged 5-17 years in good health.

For this clonotype: At one end the junction does not follow the germline gene, possibly because of a read error. The chain uses TRBV5-5 and TRBJ2-5; D possibly corresponds to TRBD1 (7 bases). The CDR3 has 16 amino acids. Germline lookup yields CDR1 SGHKS and CDR2 YYEKEE (reference sequence). The CDR3 region is CASSYSGGTEQGTQYF. CDR3 DNA: TGTGCCAGCAGCTATTCAGGAGGGACAGAGCAAGGGACCCAGTACTTC.

This clonotype turned up a few times. CDR3 sequence: CASSLELAGREQYF. CDR3 DNA: TGTGCCAGCAGCTTAGAGCTAGCGGGACGCGAGCAGTACTTC. This chain joins TRBV5-4 and TRBJ2-7, with 9 bases identical to TRBD2. The germline V gene encodes CDR1 SGHNT and CDR2 YYREEE (reference sequence). The CDR3 contains 14 residues. The trim removed 2 bases at V and 6 bases at J, leaving 6 bases unmatched. The entire variable domain, with the rest obtained from reference TRBV5-4 and TRBJ2-7, is as follows: ETGVTQSPTHLIKTRGQQVTLRCSSQSGHNTVSWYQQALGQGPQFIFQYYREEENGRGNFPPRFSGLQFPNYSSELNVNALELDDSALYLCASSLELAGREQYFGPGTRLTVT.

This chain joins TRBV12-3 or TRBV12-4 and TRBJ2-1, with D possibly being TRBD1 or TRBD2 (5 bases each). The J call may not be correct, given that the DNA end is closer to TRBJ2-7. The CDR3 is made up of 15 amino acids. DNA of the CDR3: TGTGCCAGCAGTCGGGGCCCTTCTAACGCCTACGAGCAGTACTTC. Translating gives CASSRGPSNAYEQYF.

In its sample, this clonotype was seen a few times. The genes are TRBV20-1 and TRBJ1-2, with D unresolved. This CDR3 region has 13 residues. V dropped 4 bases and J dropped 0 bases, with 9 bases sitting between them. CDR1 DFQATT and CDR2 SNEGSKA come from the germline V gene (reference sequence). DNA of the CDR3: TGCAGTGCTAAGGTGCCCGCTAACTATGGCTACACCTTC. It codes for CSAKVPANYGYTF.

This clonotype was seen a few times. CDR3 in amino acids: CATAPRDRGPEAFF. The CDR3 DNA reads TGTGCCACTGCACCCCGGGACAGGGGCCCGGAAGCTTTCTTT. V usage is TRBV2 and J usage is TRBJ1-1, with 10 nucleotides matching TRBD1. CDR3 size: 14 residues. With V trimmed by 10 bases and J by 8 bases, 13 bases remained unmatched. In germline, CDR1 is SNHLY, CDR2 FYNNEI.

V usage is TRBV7-2 and J usage is TRBJ2-5; TRBD1 agrees at 12 bases. V lost 4 bases to trimming and J lost 6 bases; unmatched junction nucleotides: 9. In germline, CDR1 is SGHTA, CDR2 FQGNSA. This CDR3 is built from 16 residues. CDR3 region: CASSWGGQGAWKTQYF. The CDR3 DNA reads as TGTGCCAGCAGCTGGGGGGGACAGGGGGCTTGGAAGACCCAGTACTTC.

As concerns this clonotype: One end of the junction is discordant with germline, which a read error may explain. This chain joins TRBV20-1 and TRBJ1-1, with 7 bases that match TRBD1. The CDR3 totals 16 residues. Germline V lookup: CDR1 DFQATT, CDR2 SNEGSKA (reference sequence). The CDR3 here is CSARDLQGRGNTEAFF. The CDR3 bases are TGCAGTGCTAGAGACCTTCAGGGCAGGGGGAACACTGAGGCTTTCTTT.

This chain links TRBV4-3 with TRBJ2-1; D is ambiguous. V lost 0 bases to trimming and J lost 4 bases, with 16 bases between them. The CDR3 covers 17 residues. CDR1 and CDR2 (germline): LGHNA, YSLEER. The CDR3 is CASSQDGSFPRYNEQFF. CDR3 nucleotide sequence: TGCGCCAGCAGCCAAGATGGTAGCTTTCCCAGATACAATGAGCAGTTCTTC.

This clonotype was observed many times. A junction boundary mismatches the germline segment, possibly from a read error. The chain recombines TRBV5-1 with TRBJ2-1, with 10 bases lining up with TRBD1. This CDR3 region has 15 residues. The germline V gene has CDR1 SGHRS and CDR2 YFSETQ. The CDR3 DNA follows: TGTGCCAGCAGCTTGGGACAGGGGACCTACAATGAGCAGTTCTTC. Residues: CASSLGQGTYNEQFF.

This clonotype was seen only a few times. This chain connects TRBV12-3 or TRBV12-4 to TRBJ1-6, with TRBD1 as a possible D gene (5 bases). V dropped 2 bases and J dropped 10 bases, with 12 bases sitting between them. The CDR3 has 14 amino acids. As DNA, the CDR3 is TGTGCCAGCAGTTTAACCGGGACGGGATCACCCCTCCACTTT. Translating it yields CASSLTGTGSPLHF.